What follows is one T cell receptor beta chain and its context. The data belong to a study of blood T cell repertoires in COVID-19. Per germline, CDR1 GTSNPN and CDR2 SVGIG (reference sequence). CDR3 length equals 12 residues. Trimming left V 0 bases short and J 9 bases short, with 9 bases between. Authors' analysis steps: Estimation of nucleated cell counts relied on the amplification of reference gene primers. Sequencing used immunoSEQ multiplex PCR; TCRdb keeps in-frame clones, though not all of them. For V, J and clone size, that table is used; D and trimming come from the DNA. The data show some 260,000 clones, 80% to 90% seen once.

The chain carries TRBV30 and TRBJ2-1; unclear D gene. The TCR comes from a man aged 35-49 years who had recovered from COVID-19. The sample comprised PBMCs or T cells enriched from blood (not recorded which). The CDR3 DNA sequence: TGTGCCTGGAGTGTAAATATCGGTGAGCAGTTCTTC. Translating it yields CAWSVNIGEQFF.